Listed below are T cell receptor beta chains from one sample, sequenced in a study of CD8 T cells in ankylosing spondylitis. TCRdb re-called the 5' RACE reads with MiXCR, one entry per CDR3 protein. The sample contains around 770,000 distinct CDR3 sequences, about 12% of which appear only once. The sequenced sample was blood, either unsorted or a sorted T cell fraction (not recorded which). The receptors stem from a male donor with ankylosing spondylitis. Both conserved end residues are part of each CDR3. D genes are given only for firm matches. Expanded clones are given a class, and other clones once, few, many or no size at all.

V gene	D gene	clone size	J gene	CDR3 DNA	CDR3 protein
TRBV4-3	-	-	TRBJ2-1	TGCGCCAGCAGCCAATTGGGGGGAGGACCCTATGGGCAGTTCTTC	CASSQLGGGPYGQFF
TRBV6-2/TRBV6-3	TRBD2	few	TRBJ2-2	TGTGCCAGCACCAAACCCGGGACTAGCGTTTCCGGGGAGCTGTTTTTT	CASTKPGTSVSGELFF
TRBV29-1	-	many	TRBJ1-1	TGCAGCGTTGTGCAATGGCAGGGGAACACTGAAGCTTTCTTT	CSVVQWQGNTEAFF
TRBV6-1	-	many	TRBJ2-1	TGTGCCAGCAGTCGGGGTCAAGGGATGGTTCAGTTCTTC	CASSRGQGMVQFF
TRBV28	-	-	TRBJ1-1	TGTGCCAGCAGTACATCAGGCACTGAAGCTTTCTTT	CASSTSGTEAFF
TRBV2	-	-	TRBJ1-1	TGTGCCAGCTTGGGCCCCCCGGACACCTCATTT	CASLGPPDTSF
TRBV6-1	-	few	TRBJ2-5	TGTGCCAGCACCCACCGAGGCAGGGGAGAGACCCAGTACTTC	CASTHRGRGETQYF
TRBV5-1	TRBD2	few	TRBJ2-5	TGCGCCAGCAGCATAGGACTAGCGGCTCGCGTGGTAGAGACCCAGTACTTC	CASSIGLAARVVETQYF
TRBV29-1	-	-	TRBJ2-7	TGCAGCGTTGTAGGGGACGGAGTCTACGAGCAGTACTTC	CSVVGDGVYEQYF
TRBV20-1	-	-	TRBJ1-4	TGCAGTGCTCCTCCTACGGGACGACGCGGTGAAAAACTGTTTTTT	CSAPPTGRRGEKLFF
TRBV2	-	-	TRBJ2-5	TGTGCCAGCAGTGAAGGGACCTCCCGGGAGACCCAGTACTTC	CASSEGTSRETQYF
TRBV7-2	-	-	TRBJ1-2	TGTGCCAGCAGCCGCAGTCCAGGCGTTAACTATGGCTACACCTTC	CASSRSPGVNYGYTF
TRBV25-1	TRBD2	many	TRBJ2-3	TGTGCCAGCAGTGAGGGGGGGAGCACAGATACGCAGTATTTT	CASSEGGSTDTQYF
TRBV15	-	-	TRBJ1-6	TGTGCCACCAGCAGAGAAGGCCCGAGCTCCTATAATTCACCCCTCCACTTT	CATSREGPSSYNSPLHF
TRBV18	-	-	TRBJ2-7	TGTGCCAGCTCACCAGATAGAATCGAGCAGTACTTC	CASSPDRIEQYF
TRBV5-1	-	many	TRBJ2-7	TGCGCCAGCGGCTCCGGGTCCTCCTACGAGCAGTACTTC	CASGSGSSYEQYF
TRBV29-1	-	few	TRBJ1-2	TGCAGCGCCCCGACTACCATTCCTTCTGGCTACACCTTC	CSAPTTIPSGYTF
TRBV6-5	-	many	TRBJ1-2	TGTGCCAGCAGTTACTCGTCGGCATCGGGGCTGCGGGGCTACACCTTC	CASSYSSASGLRGYTF
TRBV4-2	TRBD2	few	TRBJ2-1	TGTGCCAGCAGCCAAGGGACTAGCGGGGGATACAATGAGCAGTTCTTC	CASSQGTSGGYNEQFF
TRBV7-2	-	-	TRBJ2-1	TGTGCCAGCAGCTCGCCTGGGGTGGGTGAGCAGTTCTTC	CASSSPGVGEQFF
TRBV7-9	-	-	TRBJ2-7	TGTGCCAGCAGCGCCATGACAGTATCCTACGAGCAGTACTTC	CASSAMTVSYEQYF
TRBV7-2	-	few	TRBJ2-7	TGTGCCAGCAGCCAACCAGGACAGTTCGACGAGCAGTACTTC	CASSQPGQFDEQYF
TRBV29-1	-	many	TRBJ2-5	TGCAGCGTTGGGTGGGACGCTAGGGAGACCCAGTACTTC	CSVGWDARETQYF
TRBV6-2/TRBV6-3	-	-	TRBJ2-6	TGTGCCAGCAGCGCGTGGGAATCTGGGGCCAACGTCCTGACTTTC	CASSAWESGANVLTF
TRBV7-2	-	many	TRBJ2-7	TGTGCCAGCAGCTTAACTATCTACGAGCAGTACTTC	CASSLTIYEQYF
TRBV5-6	-	-	TRBJ1-1	TGTGCCAGCAGCCAACTTTGGGGTAGCACTGAAGCTTTCTTT	CASSQLWGSTEAFF
TRBV29-1	-	many	TRBJ2-1	TGCAGCGTTGTGAACTGGGACTCGAGCTCCTACAATGAGCAGTTCTTC	CSVVNWDSSSYNEQFF
TRBV20-1	-	few	TRBJ2-1	TGCAGTGTTGAGACGGGGGATATTTGGACTATACGATACAATGAGCAGTTCTTC	CSVETGDIWTIRYNEQFF
TRBV20-1	-	few	TRBJ2-1	TGCAGTGCTACCAGTAGGGAGCAGTTCTTC	CSATSREQFF
TRBV10-3	TRBD1	few	TRBJ2-7	TGTGCCATCGTTGAGGGACAGGGCTATCAAGGATACTACGAGCAGTACTTC	CAIVEGQGYQGYYEQYF
TRBV6-5	-	-	TRBJ1-2	TGTGCCAGCAGTTACTCTCTGGGGCAGCGAAGCCTCTATGGCTACACCTTC	CASSYSLGQRSLYGYTF
TRBV29-1	TRBD1	many	TRBJ2-7	TGCAGCGTGGGGACAGAGGCGCAGTACTTC	CSVGTEAQYF
TRBV20-1	-	many	TRBJ2-5	TGCAGTGCTAGCGACTGGGAGACCCAGTACTTC	CSASDWETQYF
TRBV5-1	-	few	TRBJ2-2	TGCGCCAGCAGTCAAACTACAGGGACTGGAGGCACCGGGGAGCTGTTTTTT	CASSQTTGTGGTGELFF
TRBV18	-	few	TRBJ2-1	TGTGCCAGCTCACCACTACAGGGATACTACAATGAGCAGTTCTTC	CASSPLQGYYNEQFF
TRBV11-2	-	-	TRBJ2-2	TGTGCCAGCAGCTTAGGTAGACAGAACACCGGGGAGCTGTTTTTT	CASSLGRQNTGELFF
TRBV12-3/TRBV12-4	-	-	TRBJ2-1	TGTGCCAGCAGTTTCTGGAGTCGGATAATGGCCTACAATGAGCAGTTCTTC	CASSFWSRIMAYNEQFF
TRBV2	-	-	TRBJ1-1	TGTGCCAGCGAGATGAACACTGAAGCTTTCTTT	CASEMNTEAFF
TRBV12-3/TRBV12-4	-	-	TRBJ2-6	TGTGCCAGCAGTTTTTTACTCTCTGGGGCCAACGTCCTGACTTTC	CASSFLLSGANVLTF